These 25 T cell receptor beta chains share one sample of origin, sequenced in a study of shared clonotypes between healthy human individuals. Positively selected for CCR7, the CD45RO-negative cells used as naive CD8 cells excluded terminally differentiated effector memory CD45RA+ cells. Generated by immunoSEQ multiplex PCR, the TCRdb table keeps only in-frame clones and is missing some. The sample shows approximately 740,000 clones, 80% to 95% of them seen only once. Sequencing was carried out using naive CD8+ T cells sorted from blood. These receptors originate from a man aged 25-40 years in good health.

With respect to this clone: The same CDR3 arises from other DNA sequences in this sample as well. The chain couples TRBV6-1 to TRBJ2-7; TRBD2 matches 11 bases. This CDR3 has 15 residues. The germline gives CDR1 MNHNS, CDR2 SASEGT. The V segment lost 3 bases and the J segment 4 bases; nucleotides outside the gene matches: 5. The CDR3 here is CASSEPGLAVYEQYF. The DNA for the CDR3 is TGTGCCAGCAGTGAGCCGGGACTAGCGGTATACGAGCAGTACTTC.

Turning to this clone: Mismatch with germline at one junction end may stem from a read error. The chain recombines TRBV7-6 with TRBJ2-7, with TRBD1 identical over 7 bases. The CDR3 runs 16 residues. Germline CDR1 SGHVS, CDR2 FNYEAQ. This CDR3 is CASSIAPQGPTYEQYF. The CDR3 DNA reads TGTGCCAGCAGCATAGCTCCACAGGGGCCCACCTACGAGCAGTACTTC.

The chain combines TRBV4-1 with TRBJ1-5; D gene unclear. The CDR3 sequence is 16 residues long. Per the germline V gene, CDR1 is MGHRA and CDR2 is YSYEKL. V gave up 0 bases and J gave up 7 bases, with 16 bases separating them. The DNA for the CDR3 is TGCGCCAGCAGCCAAGAAGGAATAGGGTTTGGCCAGCCCCAGCATTTT. Translated, it gives CASSQEGIGFGQPQHF.

The V call is TRBV10-1, the J call TRBJ2-1; TRBD1 agrees at 9 bases. The CDR3 totals 15 residues. From germline, CDR1 is WNHNN and CDR2 SYGVQD (reference sequence). V was pared by 5 bases and J by 7 bases, with 9 bases of the junction left unmatched. The CDR3 region has the DNA TGCGCCAGCAGTTCCTCGGGACAGGGTGGAAATGAGCAGTTCTTC. It encodes CASSSSGQGGNEQFF.

The chain has TRBV5-3 and TRBJ2-6; 7 bases line up with TRBD2. TRBV5-3 is an ORF, with its function uncertain. The V gene end was trimmed by 7 bases and the J gene end by 2 bases; junction bases not matched to a gene: 15. The CDR3 spans 18 residues. Here the CDR3 reads CARSQGPSGTTGANVLTF. The CDR3 DNA reads as TGTGCCAGATCCCAGGGACCCAGCGGGACTACTGGGGCCAACGTCCTGACTTTC.

The chain employs TRBV7-6 and TRBJ2-7; TRBD2 matches 7 bases. Trimming cost V 5 bases and J 2 bases; bases outside gene matches: 9. There are 15 residues in the CDR3. Germline V gene sequence: CDR1 SGHVS, CDR2 FNYEAQ. CDR3 residues: CASSPRASGTYEQYF. The CDR3 nucleotides read TGTGCCAGCAGCCCTAGGGCTAGCGGAACCTACGAGCAGTACTTC.

The chain links TRBV5-5 to TRBJ2-7, with unresolved D. Looked up from germline, CDR1 is SGHKS and CDR2 is YYEKEE (reference sequence). This CDR3 spans 12 amino acids. V lost 1 base to trimming and J lost 5 bases, with 7 bases between them. CDR3 residues: CASSLKGHEQYF. The CDR3 DNA reads as TGTGCCAGCAGCTTGAAAGGTCACGAGCAGTACTTC.

The chain has TRBV13 and TRBJ2-6, with D hard to call. The V gene's germline CDR1 is PRHDT and CDR2 FYEKMQ (reference sequence). The CDR3 runs to 15 residues. V shed 3 bases and J shed 1 base, with 7 bases lying between them. CDR3 sequence: CASSFGVSGANVLTF. In DNA, the CDR3 is TGTGCCAGCAGCTTTGGGGTGTCTGGGGCCAACGTCCTGACTTTC.

The rearrangement uses TRBV29-1 and TRBJ2-2; D is undetermined. V was shortened by 4 bases and J by 8 bases, with 11 bases between the two germline ends. This CDR3 is 12 amino acids long. CDR1 and CDR2 from the germline V gene are SQVTM and ANQGSEA. The DNA for the CDR3 is TGCAGCGTTGTGCGGCGCGGAGGGGAGCTGTTTTTT. Translation gives CSVVRRGGELFF.

Here the CDR3 reads CASSLSSPIYNEQFF. The CDR3 nucleotides read TGTGCCAGCAGCTTATCCTCGCCTATATACAATGAGCAGTTCTTC. The chain couples TRBV7-9 to TRBJ2-1, with D unclear. The CDR3 runs to 15 residues. The germline gives CDR1 SEHNR, CDR2 FQNEAQ (reference sequence). With 2 bases removed from V and 4 bases from J, the gap between germline ends came to 12 bases.

The chain has TRBV7-9 and TRBJ2-1; TRBD2 aligns across 12 bases. This CDR3 is built from 18 residues. Per germline, CDR1 SEHNR and CDR2 FQNEAQ (reference sequence). V dropped 2 bases and J dropped 6; count of bases not matched to a gene: 11. The CDR3 DNA sequence: TGTGCCAGCAGCTTACCAACTCCGACTAGCGGGAGTCCCAATGAGCAGTTCTTC. It encodes CASSLPTPTSGSPNEQFF.

This chain links TRBV6-1 with TRBJ2-7; tentatively, D is TRBD1 (6 bases). Trimming shortened V by 6 bases and J by 2 bases, and 11 bases separated the two germline ends. The CDR3 contains 13 residues. Germline CDR1 and CDR2: MNHNS and SASEGT. DNA of the CDR3: TGTGCCAGCAGGCAGGGGCGCACCTACGAGCAGTACTTC. It is translated as CASRQGRTYEQYF.

The genes are TRBV27 and TRBJ2-7, with D perhaps TRBD2 (7 bases). CDR3 length equals 15 residues. The germline CDR1 and CDR2 sequences are MNHEY and SMNVEV (reference sequence). V was clipped by 7 bases and J by 2 bases, with 18 bases between them. The CDR3 DNA reads as TGTGCCAGCACAACGGCGGGGGCATCCCCCTACGAGCAGTACTTC. The encoded protein is CASTTAGASPYEQYF.

The chain links TRBV19 to TRBJ1-1; D is unresolved. The CDR3 spans 14 residues. The V and J ends lost 4 bases and 7 bases respectively, with 16 bases between them. The germline CDR1 and CDR2 sequences are LNHDA and SQIVND (reference sequence). The DNA for the CDR3 is TGTGCCAGTAGTACCCGCGGCGGGCTAATTGAAGCTTTCTTT. Residues: CASSTRGGLIEAFF.

V gene TRBV5-6 combines with J gene TRBJ2-2; TRBD1 is a possible D gene (5 bases). This CDR3 region has 18 residues. V lost 1 base and J 5 bases, leaving 21 bases between the germline ends. The germline gives CDR1 SGHDT, CDR2 YYEEEE. The CDR3 DNA reads TGTGCCAGCAGCTTGCTGGGGCCAGGACCCCTAGAGACCGGGGAGCTGTTTTTT. Translating it yields CASSLLGPGPLETGELFF. Full variable domain (missing parts from reference TRBV5-6 and TRBJ2-2): DAGVTQSPTHLIKTRGQQVTLRCSPKSGHDTVSWYQQALGQGPQFIFQYYEEEERQRGNFPDRFSGHQFPNYSSELNVNALLLGDSALYLCASSLLGPGPLETGELFFGEGSRLTVL.

The chain employs TRBV29-1 and TRBJ2-2; TRBD2 matches at 12 bases. The CDR3 sequence is 14 residues long. Trimming removed 6 bases from V and 7 bases from J; junction bases left unmatched: 6. Germline-derived CDR1 and CDR2 are SQVTM and ANQGSEA. The CDR3 DNA reads as TGCAGCGTGATGACTAGCGGGAGTAGCGGGGAGCTGTTTTTT. Residues: CSVMTSGSSGELFF.

The chain combines TRBV29-1 with TRBJ2-1, with 10 bases matching TRBD2. After removal of 4 bases from V and 7 bases from J, the junction contained 10 bases not matched to a gene. Looked up from germline, CDR1 is SQVTM and CDR2 is ANQGSEA. The CDR3 is 15 residues long. The CDR3 sequence is CSVVLWTSGVNEQFF. CDR3 bases: TGCAGCGTTGTCTTATGGACTAGCGGAGTTAATGAGCAGTTCTTC.

V usage is TRBV9 and J usage is TRBJ2-2, with 7 bases fitting TRBD1. Losses at the gene ends were 9 bases for V and 5 bases for J; bases not matched to a gene: 4. The CDR3 has 12 residues. Germline loops: CDR1 SGDLS, CDR2 YYNGEE. CDR3 protein: CATEGQTGELFF. The CDR3 DNA is TGTGCCACCGAGGGACAGACCGGGGAGCTGTTTTTT.

The rearrangement links TRBV2 to TRBJ2-1; D perhaps matches TRBD1 (5 bases). Trimming stripped 4 bases from V and 0 bases from J, with 13 bases between. CDR3 size: 16 residues. Germline loops: CDR1 SNHLY, CDR2 FYNNEI. CDR3 nucleotide sequence: TGTGCCAGCAGTGGTTCTAGGGGCTTCTCCTACAATGAGCAGTTCTTC. Translating gives CASSGSRGFSYNEQFF.

The chain carries TRBV7-9 and TRBJ1-1, with D possibly TRBD1 on 5 matching bases. CDR1 and CDR2 (germline): SEHNR, FQNEAQ (reference sequence). The CDR3 runs 15 residues. Trimming pared 5 bases from V and 0 bases from J, leaving 13 bases between. CDR3 region: CASSAARGLNTEAFF. CDR3 bases: TGTGCCAGCAGCGCCGCCCGGGGCCTGAACACTGAAGCTTTCTTT. Based on the CDR3 plus reference TRBV7-9 and TRBJ1-1, the full variable domain is DTGVSQNPRHKITKRGQNVTFRCDPISEHNRLYWYRQTLGQGPEFLTYFQNEAQLEKSRLLSDRFSAERPKGSFSTLEIQRTEQGDSAMYLCASSAARGLNTEAFFGQGTRLTVV.

The chain links TRBV5-6 to TRBJ2-5, with 7 bases matching TRBD1. Unmatched junction bases numbered 9, after V lost 5 bases and J lost 2 bases. Per the germline V gene, CDR1 is SGHDT and CDR2 is YYEEEE. This CDR3 has 15 amino acids. CDR3 coding DNA: TGTGCCAGCAGGAGGACAGGATTGATTCAAGAGACCCAGTACTTC. This sequence encodes CASRRTGLIQETQYF.

The gene calls are TRBV7-9 and TRBJ2-2; weak D call: TRBD2 (5 bases). This CDR3 is built from 13 residues. Trimming cost V 8 bases and J 3 bases, with 10 bases left between them. Germline assignment: CDR1 SEHNR and CDR2 FQNEAQ (reference sequence). The CDR3 region is CASEGDYTGELFF. CDR3 DNA sequence: TGTGCCAGCGAGGGCGACTACACCGGGGAGCTGTTTTTT.

The gene calls are TRBV7-9 and TRBJ2-3; D remains ambiguous. Trimming took 4 bases from V and 4 from J, leaving 12 bases between them. In germline, CDR1 is SEHNR, CDR2 FQNEAQ (reference sequence). The CDR3 consists of 14 residues. This CDR3 reads CASSSAQRPDTQYF. The CDR3 DNA is TGTGCCAGCAGCTCCGCTCAACGGCCAGATACGCAGTATTTT.

The chain uses TRBV27 and TRBJ2-2; a weak D match, TRBD2 (6 bases). The CDR3 length is 16 residues. Trimming stripped 3 bases from V and 2 bases from J, with 13 bases between. Germline V gene lookup returns CDR1 MNHEY and CDR2 SMNVEV (reference sequence). The chain's CDR3 is CASSFFFGSNTGELFF. CDR3 nucleotides: TGTGCCAGCAGTTTTTTTTTCGGGAGTAACACCGGGGAGCTGTTTTTT.

The rearrangement links TRBV18 to TRBJ2-1; 7 bases map to TRBD2. The V gene's germline CDR1 is KGHSH and CDR2 LQKENI. The CDR3 spans 14 residues. Trimming took 2 bases from V and 6 from J; bases not matched to a gene: 4. The DNA for the CDR3 is TGTGCCAGCTCACCAGCGGGAGCATCCAATGAGCAGTTCTTC. Encoded protein: CASSPAGASNEQFF.